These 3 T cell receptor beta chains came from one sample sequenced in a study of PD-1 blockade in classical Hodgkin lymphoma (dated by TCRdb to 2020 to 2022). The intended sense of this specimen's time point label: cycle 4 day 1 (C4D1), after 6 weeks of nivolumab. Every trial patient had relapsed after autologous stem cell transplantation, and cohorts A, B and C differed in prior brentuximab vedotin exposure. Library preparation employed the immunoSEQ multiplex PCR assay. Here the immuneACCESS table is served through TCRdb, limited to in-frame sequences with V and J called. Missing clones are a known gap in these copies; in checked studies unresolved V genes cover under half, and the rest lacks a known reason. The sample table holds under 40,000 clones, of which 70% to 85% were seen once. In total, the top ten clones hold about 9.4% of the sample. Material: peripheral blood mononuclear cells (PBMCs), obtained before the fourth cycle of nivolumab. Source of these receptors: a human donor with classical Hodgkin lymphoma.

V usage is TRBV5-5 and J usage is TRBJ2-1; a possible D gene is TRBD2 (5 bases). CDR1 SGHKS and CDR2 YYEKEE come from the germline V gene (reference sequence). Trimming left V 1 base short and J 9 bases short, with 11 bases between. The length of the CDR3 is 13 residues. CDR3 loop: CASSLFLEGEQFF. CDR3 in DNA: TGTGCCAGCAGCTTGTTTCTCGAGGGTGAGCAGTTCTTC.

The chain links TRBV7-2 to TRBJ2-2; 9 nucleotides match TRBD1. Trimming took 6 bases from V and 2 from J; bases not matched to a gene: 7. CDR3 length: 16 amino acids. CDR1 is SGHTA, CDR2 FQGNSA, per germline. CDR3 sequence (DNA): TGTGCCAGCAGTAGAGACAGGGGGATCAACACCGGGGAGCTGTTTTTT. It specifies CASSRDRGINTGELFF.

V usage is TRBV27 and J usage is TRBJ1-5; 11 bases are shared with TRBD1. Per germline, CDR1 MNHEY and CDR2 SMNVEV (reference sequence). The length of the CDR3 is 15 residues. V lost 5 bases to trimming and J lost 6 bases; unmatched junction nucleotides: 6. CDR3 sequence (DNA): TGTGCCAGCAGTCACGGGACAGGGGGAAGTCAGCCCCAGCATTTT. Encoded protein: CASSHGTGGSQPQHF.